The 9 T cell receptor beta chains presented below share a single source sample, sequenced in a study of blood T cell repertoires in COVID-19. Libraries were prepared by immunoSEQ multiplex PCR; TCRdb keeps only in-frame clonotypes and omits some of them. The table includes approximately 79,000 clones, approximately 80% detected once. Sequenced input: peripheral blood. Receptors were obtained from a man in his fifties or sixties with COVID-19, enrolled during active disease.

Note on this clone: Compared with germline, one end of the junction differs, possibly owing to a read error. This chain's CDR3 is CASKTSGNTYKQYF. The CDR3 DNA reads as TGTGCCAGCAAGACTAGCGGGAATACCTACAAGCAGTACTTC. The rearrangement uses TRBV19 and TRBJ2-7; TRBD2 matches at 11 bases. The CDR3 loop spans 14 amino acids. In germline, CDR1 is LNHDA, CDR2 SQIVND (reference sequence).

The V gene is TRBV28, the J gene TRBJ1-1, with TRBD1 as a possible D gene (6 bases). This CDR3 has 16 amino acids. Germline values: CDR1 MDHEN, CDR2 SYDVKM. The V gene lost 5 bases and the J gene lost 0 bases, with 16 bases spanning the gap. Here the CDR3 reads CASSETGIPMNTEAFF. In DNA, the CDR3 is TGTGCCAGCAGTGAAACAGGGATACCAATGAACACTGAAGCTTTCTTT.

The chain employs TRBV5-1 and TRBJ1-2; possible D gene TRBD1, 5 bases. The CDR3 has 15 amino acids. CDR1 and CDR2 from the germline V gene are SGHRS and YFSETQ. The V end was cut by 0 bases, the J end by 4 bases, with 13 bases between. The CDR3 bases are TGCGCCAGCAGCTTGGCCGGGCAGGGTACCTATGGCTACACCTTC. Its protein product is CASSLAGQGTYGYTF.

The V and J genes are TRBV11-2 and TRBJ1-1; unclear D gene. The V gene's germline CDR1 is SGHAT and CDR2 FQNNGV. The CDR3 is made up of 14 amino acids. V dropped 3 bases and J dropped 1 base, with 9 bases sitting between them. The CDR3: CASSLAQPNTEAFF. CDR3 nucleotide sequence: TGTGCCAGCAGCTTGGCACAGCCGAACACTGAAGCTTTCTTT.

The V gene is TRBV10-1, the J gene TRBJ2-3; TRBD2 might be the D (5 bases). CDR1 WNHNN and CDR2 SYGVQD come from the germline V gene (reference sequence). The CDR3 is 13 amino acids. V was pared by 3 bases and J by 5 bases, with 9 bases between. The CDR3 loop is CASSDGAEDTQYF. Written as DNA, the CDR3 is TGCGCCAGCAGTGACGGAGCGGAAGATACGCAGTATTTT.

CDR3 coding DNA: TGTGCCAGCAGCTTGGGTCCGGGACAGACTAATGAAAAACTGTTTTTT. The encoded protein is CASSLGPGQTNEKLFF. The rearrangement joins TRBV7-8 to TRBJ1-4, with 7 nucleotides matching TRBD1. The CDR3 has 16 amino acids. V lost 3 bases and J lost 2; bases outside the gene matches: 6. CDR1 is SGHVS, CDR2 FQNEAQ, per germline.

The J gene is TRBJ1-4, the V gene TRBV14; 7 nucleotides line up with TRBD1. Looked up from germline, CDR1 is SGHDN and CDR2 is FVKESK. This CDR3 is built from 13 residues. V gave up 0 bases and J gave up 15 bases; unmatched junction bases: 7. CDR3 residues: CASSQDRGTVVFF. DNA for the CDR3: TGTGCCAGCAGCCAAGATAGGGGGACAGTCGTGTTTTTT.

This rearrangement joins TRBV5-6 to TRBJ2-7; TRBD2 aligns across 15 bases. J was trimmed by 7 bases and V by 4 bases; bases with no gene match: 9. The CDR3 has 16 residues. CDR1 SGHDT and CDR2 YYEEEE come from the germline V gene. The CDR3 reads CASSPLAGLAGGEQYF. Written as DNA, the CDR3 is TGTGCCAGCAGCCCCCTGGCGGGACTAGCGGGAGGAGAGCAGTACTTC.

The chain recombines TRBV24-1 with TRBJ2-5, with D maybe TRBD2 (6 bases). This CDR3 contains 17 residues. V was trimmed by 3 bases and J by 5 bases, leaving 21 bases between them. Germline CDR1 is KGHDR and CDR2 is SFDVKD. The CDR3 loop is CATSDPSNPEGDETQYF. CDR3 nucleotide sequence: TGTGCCACCAGTGATCCATCGAACCCGGAGGGAGATGAGACCCAGTACTTC.